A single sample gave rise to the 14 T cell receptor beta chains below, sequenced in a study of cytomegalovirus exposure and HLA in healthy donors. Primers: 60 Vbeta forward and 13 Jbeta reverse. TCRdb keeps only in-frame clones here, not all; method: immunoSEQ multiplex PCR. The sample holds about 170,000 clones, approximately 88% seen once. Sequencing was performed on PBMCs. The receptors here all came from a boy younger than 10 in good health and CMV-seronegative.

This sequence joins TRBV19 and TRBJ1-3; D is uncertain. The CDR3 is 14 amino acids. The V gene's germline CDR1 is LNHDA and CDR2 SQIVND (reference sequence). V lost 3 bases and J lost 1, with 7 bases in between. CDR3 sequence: CASSISVSGNTIYF. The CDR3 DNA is TGTGCCAGTAGTATCTCGGTATCTGGAAACACCATATATTTT.

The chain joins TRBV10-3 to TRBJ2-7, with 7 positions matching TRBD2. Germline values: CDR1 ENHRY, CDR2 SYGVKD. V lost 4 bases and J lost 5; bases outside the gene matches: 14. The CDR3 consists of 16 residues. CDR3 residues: CAISGGRASGTHEQYF. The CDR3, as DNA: TGTGCCATCAGTGGAGGTCGGGCTAGCGGCACCCACGAGCAGTACTTC.

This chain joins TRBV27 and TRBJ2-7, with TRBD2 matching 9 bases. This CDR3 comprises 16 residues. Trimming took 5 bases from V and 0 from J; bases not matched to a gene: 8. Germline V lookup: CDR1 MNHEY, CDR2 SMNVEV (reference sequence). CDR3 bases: TGTGCCAGCAGTCCGAGACTAGCGGACCTCTCCTACGAGCAGTACTTC. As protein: CASSPRLADLSYEQYF.

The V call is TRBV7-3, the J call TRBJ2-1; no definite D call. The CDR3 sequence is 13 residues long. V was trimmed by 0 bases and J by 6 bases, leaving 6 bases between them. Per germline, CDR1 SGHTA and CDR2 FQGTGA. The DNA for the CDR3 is TGTGCCAGCAGCTTAACCGGAGTCAATGAGCAGTTCTTC. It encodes CASSLTGVNEQFF.

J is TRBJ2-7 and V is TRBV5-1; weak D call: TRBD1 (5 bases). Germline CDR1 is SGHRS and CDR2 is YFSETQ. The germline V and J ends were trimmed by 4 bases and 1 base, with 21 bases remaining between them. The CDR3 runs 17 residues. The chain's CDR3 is CASSPSRGQVNSYEQYF. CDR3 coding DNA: TGCGCCAGCAGCCCTTCTAGGGGCCAGGTAAATTCCTACGAGCAGTACTTC.

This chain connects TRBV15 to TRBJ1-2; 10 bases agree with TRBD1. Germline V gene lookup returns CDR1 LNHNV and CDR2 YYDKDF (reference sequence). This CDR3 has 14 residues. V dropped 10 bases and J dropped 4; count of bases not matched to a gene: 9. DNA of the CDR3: TGTGCCAGCGAGCCGGGACAGGGGAGCTATGGCTACACCTTC. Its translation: CASEPGQGSYGYTF.

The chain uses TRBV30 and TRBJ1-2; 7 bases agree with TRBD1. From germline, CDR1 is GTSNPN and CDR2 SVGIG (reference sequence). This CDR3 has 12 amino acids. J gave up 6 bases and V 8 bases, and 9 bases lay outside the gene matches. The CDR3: CAGDSLGDGYTF. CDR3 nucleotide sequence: TGTGCCGGGGACAGCCTGGGTGATGGCTACACCTTC.

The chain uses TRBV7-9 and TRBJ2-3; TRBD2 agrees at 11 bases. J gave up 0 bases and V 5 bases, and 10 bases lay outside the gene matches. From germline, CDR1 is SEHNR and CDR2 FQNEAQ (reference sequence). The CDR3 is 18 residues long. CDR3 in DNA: TGTGCCAGCAGCACCCTAGCGGGGGGTACTCCTAGCACAGATACGCAGTATTTT. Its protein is CASSTLAGGTPSTDTQYF.

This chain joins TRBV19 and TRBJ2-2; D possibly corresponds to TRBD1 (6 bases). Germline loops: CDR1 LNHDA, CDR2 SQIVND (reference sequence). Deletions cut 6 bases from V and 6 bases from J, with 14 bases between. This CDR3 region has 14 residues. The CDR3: CASRSRDKPGELFF. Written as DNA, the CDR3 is TGTGCCAGTAGATCCAGGGACAAGCCCGGGGAGCTGTTTTTT.

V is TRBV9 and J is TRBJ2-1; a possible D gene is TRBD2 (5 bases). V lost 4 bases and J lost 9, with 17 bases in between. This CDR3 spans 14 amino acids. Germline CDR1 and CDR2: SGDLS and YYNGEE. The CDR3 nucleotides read TGTGCCAGCAGCCGTCGCTACCTGGGGAGTGAGCAGTTCTTC. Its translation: CASSRRYLGSEQFF.

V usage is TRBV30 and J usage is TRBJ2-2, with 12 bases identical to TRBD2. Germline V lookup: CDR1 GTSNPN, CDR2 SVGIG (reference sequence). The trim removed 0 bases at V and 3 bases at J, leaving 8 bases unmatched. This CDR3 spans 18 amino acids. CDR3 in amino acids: CAWSVQLAGGPYTGELFF. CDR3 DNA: TGTGCCTGGAGTGTACAGCTAGCGGGAGGGCCGTACACCGGGGAGCTGTTTTTT.

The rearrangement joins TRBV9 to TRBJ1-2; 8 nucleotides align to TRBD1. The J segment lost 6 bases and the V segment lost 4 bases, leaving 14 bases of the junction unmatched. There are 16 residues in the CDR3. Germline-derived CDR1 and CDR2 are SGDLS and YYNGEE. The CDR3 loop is CASSTSVDRGTDGYTF. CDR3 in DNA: TGTGCCAGCAGCACAAGCGTCGACAGGGGAACTGATGGCTACACCTTC.

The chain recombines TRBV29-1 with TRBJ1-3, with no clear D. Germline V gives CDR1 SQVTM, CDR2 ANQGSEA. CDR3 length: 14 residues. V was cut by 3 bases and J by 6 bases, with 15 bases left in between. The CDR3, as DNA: TGCAGCGTTGACGCCGGGAGCTCCCCAAACACCATATATTTT. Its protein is CSVDAGSSPNTIYF.

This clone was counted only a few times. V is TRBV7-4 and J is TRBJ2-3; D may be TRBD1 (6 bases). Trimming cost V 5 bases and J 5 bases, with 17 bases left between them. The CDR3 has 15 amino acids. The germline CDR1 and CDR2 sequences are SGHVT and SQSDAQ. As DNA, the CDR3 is TGTGCCAGCAGCCTCGGTGGGGGCGACGGAGATACGCAGTATTTT. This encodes CASSLGGGDGDTQYF.